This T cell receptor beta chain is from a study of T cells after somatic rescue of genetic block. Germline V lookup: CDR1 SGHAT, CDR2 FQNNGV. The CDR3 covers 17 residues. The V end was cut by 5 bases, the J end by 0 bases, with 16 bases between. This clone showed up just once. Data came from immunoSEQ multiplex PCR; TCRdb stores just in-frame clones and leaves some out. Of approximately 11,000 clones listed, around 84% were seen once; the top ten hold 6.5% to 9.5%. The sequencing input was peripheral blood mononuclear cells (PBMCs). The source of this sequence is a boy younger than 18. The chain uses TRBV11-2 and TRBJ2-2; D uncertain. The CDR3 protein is CASSPVVGLANTGELFF. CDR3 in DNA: TGTGCCAGCAGCCCAGTCGTAGGGCTCGCGAACACCGGGGAGCTGTTTTTT.